The source of this T cell receptor beta chain is a study of T-cell reconstitution after alpha-beta-depleted transplantation in children. This clonotype occurred many times. The TCRbeta library incorporated unique molecular identifiers. MiXCR was run by TCRdb on the PCR reads, yielding one entry per CDR3 protein. The sample includes about 400,000 distinct CDR3 sequences, roughly 21% of them seen just once. The CDR3 totals 16 residues. CDR1 is DFQATT, CDR2 SNEGSKA, per germline (reference sequence). V was pared by 4 bases and J by 0 bases, with 9 bases of the junction left unmatched. This clonotype was obtained from a human donor who donated a stem cell graft to a child with acute myeloid leukemia. The chain recombines TRBV20-1 with TRBJ2-3, with TRBD1 matching over 8 bases. The specimen was PBMCs from the stem cell graft donor, collected from the stem cell graft. The CDR3 is CSATSLDRASTDTQYF. CDR3 DNA: TGCAGTGCTACCTCACTGGACAGGGCGAGCACAGATACGCAGTATTTT.